This TCR beta chain was observed in a study of OX40 agonist ivuxolimab in advanced cancers. Looking at the study overall: Patients were given ivuxolimab, an antibody that agonizes OX40 (CD134).

The method was immunoSEQ multiplex PCR; TCRdb's version includes in-frame clones alone and lacks a portion of them. The sample has about 28,000 clones, just under 80% seen once; the top ten hold roughly 10%. The CDR3 has 14 residues. Trimming removed 2 bases at V and 2 bases at J, with 10 bases between. Germline V gives CDR1 SGHNT, CDR2 YYREEE (reference sequence). The receptor was derived from an adult with an advanced solid tumor such as melanoma, head and neck, liver or kidney cancer. This sequence joins TRBV5-4 and TRBJ1-2, with D tentatively TRBD1 (6 bases). Here the sequenced sample was CD4+ or CD8+ T cells sorted from blood, taken in a trial of the OX40 agonist ivuxolimab. CDR3 in DNA: TGTGCCAGCAGCTTCGGGGGGCCCAACTATGGCTACACCTTC. This sequence encodes CASSFGGPNYGYTF.